These T cell receptor beta chains were read from a single sample in a study of T-cell reconstitution after alpha-beta-depleted transplantation in children. Each CDR3 protein is one row after TCRdb ran MiXCR on the PCR reads. The table records 500,000 or so distinct CDR3 sequences, roughly 10% of them present only once. The source material was PBMCs, mostly from graft donor cells, sampled 180 days after TCRalphabeta/CD19-depleted stem cell transplant. The receptor set was obtained from a female patient aged 2-9 years who had a stem cell transplant for aplastic anemia, so the T cells may come from the graft donor. CDR3s include the opening cysteine and the closing phenylalanine or tryptophan. A D gene is named only where the DNA matches it firmly. A row's size may be missing; if present it is once, few, many or a size class.

D	V	size	J	DNA	CDR3
-	TRBV5-8	many	TRBJ1-2	TGTGCCAGCAGCTTGAGGCTGAACAGCAGACCTAATGGCTACACCTTC	CASSLRLNSRPNGYTF
-	TRBV7-9	many	TRBJ2-7	TGTGCCAGCAGCACCCGCCGGGACACAACCTCCTACGAGCAGTACTTC	CASSTRRDTTSYEQYF
TRBD1	TRBV7-9	few	TRBJ2-5	TGTGCCAGCAGCCCCCCGGTCAGGGGGCACTGGGAAGAGACCCAGTACTTC	CASSPPVRGHWEETQYF
TRBD1	TRBV7-2	few	TRBJ2-7	TGTGCCAGCAGTCCAATCAGGGGGCGGCAGTACCCCTACGAGCAGTACTTC	CASSPIRGRQYPYEQYF
-	TRBV15	many	TRBJ2-1	TGTGCCACCAGCTTCAGTACTGGAGCCAATGAGCAGTTCTTC	CATSFSTGANEQFF
-	TRBV28	-	TRBJ2-7	TGTGCCAGCACCTCCGGTGGTACCGGCTCCTACGAGCAGTACTTC	CASTSGGTGSYEQYF
TRBD2	TRBV12-3/TRBV12-4	many	TRBJ2-1	TGTGCCAGCACGGGGGGGACCGGCCCCATGCAGTTCTTC	CASTGGTGPMQFF
-	TRBV18	few	TRBJ2-5	TGTGCCAGCTCACCGTTGGAACGCGAAGAGACCCAGTACTTC	CASSPLEREETQYF
-	TRBV6-5	-	TRBJ2-3	TGTGCCAGCAGTTACTACACCGGGGGCCCCGCCCCAGATACGCAGTATTTT	CASSYYTGGPAPDTQYF
TRBD1	TRBV7-2	few	TRBJ2-3	TGTGCCAGCAGCCCCAGGGGGCGAGGCGCAGATACGCAGTATTTT	CASSPRGRGADTQYF